A selection of T cell receptor beta chains follows, all from one sample in a study of radiation and T cells in renal cell carcinoma. Sequenced by immunoSEQ multiplex PCR; TCRdb stores in-frame clones only, minus some. The table has about 130,000 clones, around 81% seen once. The sequenced sample was blood, obtained from a patient whose treatment included radiotherapy and nephrectomy. The origin of the receptors is a man between 50 and 59 years old with renal cell carcinoma. The CDR3 runs from the conserved cysteine through the conserved F or W. Each record gives: J gene, D gene, V gene, clone size, CDR3 protein, CDR3 DNA. D genes are given only for firm matches. Clone size, where shown, is once, few, many, or a class for clones that have expanded.

>TRBJ1-5|NA|TRBV2|NA
CATRRTGDQPQHF
TGTGCCACAAGGAGGACCGGGGATCAGCCCCAGCATTTT
>TRBJ2-7|NA|TRBV19|NA
CASAVGSGYEQYF
TGTGCCAGTGCAGTAGGTAGCGGCTACGAGCAGTACTTC
>TRBJ2-7|NA|TRBV25-1|NA
CASSRTRAGYEQYF
TGTGCCAGCAGTCGAACGCGGGCGGGTTACGAGCAGTACTTC
>TRBJ2-7|NA|TRBV5-5|once
CASSLEPTLNSYEQYF
TGTGCCAGCAGCTTGGAACCCACCTTAAACTCCTACGAGCAGTACTTC
>TRBJ1-2|NA|TRBV30|NA
CAWSELEGLWARGYTF
TGTGCCTGGAGTGAGTTGGAGGGACTATGGGCCCGAGGCTACACCTTC
>TRBJ2-1|NA|TRBV10-3|NA
CAISGQSDEQFF
TGTGCCATCAGTGGACAAAGCGATGAGCAGTTCTTC
>TRBJ2-1|TRBD2|TRBV7-6|many
CASGLAENNEQFF
TGTGCCAGCGGACTAGCGGAAAACAATGAGCAGTTCTTC
>TRBJ1-1|NA|TRBV14|NA
CASSPGGLLTEAFF
TGTGCCAGCAGCCCCGGCGGACTTCTCACTGAAGCTTTCTTT
>TRBJ2-1|NA|TRBV7-2|NA
CASSLAKYNEQFF
TGTGCCAGCAGCTTAGCGAAGTACAATGAGCAGTTCTTC
>TRBJ1-4|TRBD1|TRBV9|NA
CASSPGQGMAEKLFF
TGTGCCAGCAGCCCCGGACAGGGGATGGCTGAAAAACTGTTTTTT
>TRBJ1-5|NA|TRBV2|NA
CASRLITVNQPQHF
TGTGCCAGCAGACTTATCACAGTTAATCAGCCCCAGCATTTT
>TRBJ1-2|NA|TRBV7-2|NA
CASSLHDGYTF
TGTGCCAGCAGCTTACATGATGGCTACACCTTC
>TRBJ1-1|NA|TRBV18|NA
CASSRYVGDPTEAFF
TGTGCCAGCTCGAGATATGTTGGGGACCCCACTGAAGCTTTCTTT
>TRBJ2-4|NA|TRBV6-1|NA
CASSPRATKNIQYF
TGTGCCAGCAGCCCCCGGGCAACCAAAAACATTCAGTACTTC
>TRBJ1-3|TRBD1|TRBV2|NA
CASSEDRGFGNTIYF
TGTGCCAGCAGTGAAGACAGGGGGTTTGGAAACACCATATATTTT
>TRBJ2-7|NA|TRBV27|NA
CASSYSGLPVQYF
TGTGCCAGCAGTTACTCGGGACTCCCAGTGCAGTACTTC
>TRBJ2-7|NA|TRBV28|NA
CASSSRNPGLTQRRFYEQYF
TGTGCCAGCAGTTCTAGAAATCCGGGCCTGACCCAAAGAAGATTTTACGAGCAGTACTTC
>TRBJ2-1|NA|TRBV5-1|NA
CASSLDGDSYNEQFF
TGCGCCAGCAGCTTGGACGGAGATTCCTACAATGAGCAGTTCTTC
>TRBJ2-2|NA|TRBV9|once
CASNPGTSNTGELFF
TGTGCCAGCAACCCGGGGACCTCGAACACCGGGGAGCTGTTTTTT
>TRBJ1-5|TRBD1|TRBV19|NA
CASSGTGGLSNQPQHF
TGTGCCAGTTCCGGGACAGGGGGCCTGAGCAATCAGCCCCAGCATTTT
>TRBJ2-5|TRBD2|TRBV30|once
CAWELAGGAGQYF
TGTGCCTGGGAACTAGCGGGGGGAGCAGGGCAGTACTTC
>TRBJ2-1|NA|TRBV27|NA
CASSLWAGYHNEQFF
TGTGCCAGCAGTTTATGGGCAGGGTACCACAATGAGCAGTTCTTC